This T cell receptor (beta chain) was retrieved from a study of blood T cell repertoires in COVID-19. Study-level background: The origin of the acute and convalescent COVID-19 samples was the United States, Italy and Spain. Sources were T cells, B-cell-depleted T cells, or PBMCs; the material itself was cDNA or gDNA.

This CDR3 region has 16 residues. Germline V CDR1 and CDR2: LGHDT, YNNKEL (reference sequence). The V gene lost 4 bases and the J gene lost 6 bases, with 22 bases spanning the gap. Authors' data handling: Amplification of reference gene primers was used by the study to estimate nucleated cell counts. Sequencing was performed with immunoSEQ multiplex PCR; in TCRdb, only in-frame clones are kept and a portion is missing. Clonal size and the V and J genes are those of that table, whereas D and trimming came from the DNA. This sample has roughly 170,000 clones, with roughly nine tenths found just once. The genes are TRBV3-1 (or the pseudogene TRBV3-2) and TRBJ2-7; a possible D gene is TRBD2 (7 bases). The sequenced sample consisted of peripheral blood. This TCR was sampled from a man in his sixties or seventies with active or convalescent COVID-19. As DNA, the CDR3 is TGTGCCAGCAGCCCAAGAGGGGGGGTAAATAGGATCGAGCAGTACTTC. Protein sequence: CASSPRGGVNRIEQYF.